What follows are 13 T cell receptor beta chains derived from one specimen sequenced in a study of blood T cell repertoires in COVID-19. Assay used: immunoSEQ multiplex PCR; TCRdb lists only in-frame clones, some missing. The repertoire includes a few hundred thousand clones, approximately 90% of them detected once, and roughly 1.7% sits in the top ten. The sample was peripheral blood. The receptors were gathered from a woman in her 30s with COVID-19, enrolled during active disease.

V is TRBV16 and J is TRBJ1-2; D unclear. The V gene's germline CDR1 is KGHSY and CDR2 FQNENV. Trimming stripped 6 bases from V and 0 bases from J, with 11 bases between. CDR3 length equals 14 residues. Written as DNA, the CDR3 is TGTGCCAGCAGTCCGCGGATTACTAACTATGGCTACACCTTC. It is translated as CASSPRITNYGYTF.

This chain uses TRBV4-2 with TRBJ2-1, with 10 positions matching TRBD2. The germline V gene encodes CDR1 LGHNA and CDR2 YNFKEQ. V trimming: 1 base; J trimming: 10 bases; junction bases outside the gene matches: 10. The length of the CDR3 is 16 residues. CDR3 residues: CASSQVSSGGAFEQFF. CDR3 nucleotides: TGTGCCAGCAGCCAAGTTTCCAGCGGGGGGGCTTTCGAGCAGTTCTTC.

The rearrangement uses TRBV5-8 and TRBJ1-1; D gene uncertain. This CDR3 spans 14 amino acids. Between the trimmed V and J ends, which lost 3 bases and 4 bases, there was a span of 13 bases. CDR1 and CDR2 from the germline V gene are SGHTS and YDEGEE. DNA of the CDR3: TGTGCCAGCAGCTACTATGTGCGGAGCACTGAAGCTTTCTTT. Translated: CASSYYVRSTEAFF.

The chain couples TRBV7-8 to TRBJ1-2, with D perhaps TRBD1 (5 bases). The CDR3 consists of 17 residues. The V end lost 5 bases, the J end lost 1 base, and 20 bases lay between the germline ends. Germline-derived CDR1 and CDR2 are SGHVS and FQNEAQ. The CDR3 nucleotides read TGTGCCAGCAGCCCAGAGCGTCTTATGACAGATAACTATGGCTACACCTTC. Translating it yields CASSPERLMTDNYGYTF.

The rearrangement uses TRBV7-9 and TRBJ1-2; 7 nucleotides match TRBD1. The length of the CDR3 is 15 residues. The J segment lost 7 bases and the V segment lost 5 bases, leaving 13 bases of the junction unmatched. The germline gives CDR1 SEHNR, CDR2 FQNEAQ (reference sequence). CDR3 DNA: TGTGCCAGCAGCCTCACCCTTCAGGGGGTGAGTGGCTACACCTTC. Encoded protein: CASSLTLQGVSGYTF.

The chain combines TRBV19 with TRBJ1-1; a possible D gene is TRBD1 (6 bases). The CDR3 extends over 15 amino acids. The V gene lost 0 bases and the J gene lost 4 bases, with 12 bases spanning the gap. Germline V gene sequence: CDR1 LNHDA, CDR2 SQIVND (reference sequence). The CDR3 region has the DNA TGTGCCAGTAGTATAGATCGGGGGGCAATCACTGAAGCTTTCTTT. It specifies CASSIDRGAITEAFF.

The J gene is TRBJ1-2, the V gene TRBV30, with D hard to call. With 2 bases removed from V and 7 bases from J, the gap between germline ends came to 11 bases. The CDR3 totals 12 residues. From germline, CDR1 is GTSNPN and CDR2 SVGIG (reference sequence). For the CDR3, the DNA is TGTGCCTGGAGTCCTCAGGCGCGTGGCTACACCTTC. It yields the protein CAWSPQARGYTF. Complete variable domain (other parts from reference TRBV30 and TRBJ1-2): SQTIHQWPATLVQPVGSPLSLECTVEGTSNPNLYWYRQAAGRGLQLLFYSVGIGQISSEVPQNLSASRPQDRQFILSSKKLLLSDSGFYLCAWSPQARGYTFGSGTRLTVV.

The rearrangement joins TRBV21-1 to TRBJ1-5; the table's D call of TRBD1 was not tested on the DNA. TRBV21-1 is a documented pseudogene. The CDR3 spans 16 residues. As DNA, the CDR3 is TGTGCCAGCAGCATGTGGGACAGGGGTAACCCTCAGCCCCAGCATTTT. As protein: CASSMWDRGNPQPQHF.

This chain joins TRBV7-9 and TRBJ2-1; no clear D. Germline CDR1 is SEHNR and CDR2 is FQNEAQ (reference sequence). Trimming removed 8 bases from V and 10 bases from J, with 21 bases in between. The CDR3 contains 14 residues. CDR3 nucleotides: TGTGCCAGCGACCTGACTTCTGCCGGGTTCGAGCAGTTCTTC. It yields the protein CASDLTSAGFEQFF.

This chain connects TRBV24-1 to TRBJ2-1; 8 bases map to TRBD2. After removal of 3 bases from V and 5 bases from J, the junction contained 5 bases not matched to a gene. CDR3 length equals 15 residues. Germline V lookup: CDR1 KGHDR, CDR2 SFDVKD. The CDR3 region has the DNA TGTGCCACCAGTGATGCGGGGGGCGCTCACAATGAGCAGTTCTTC. This codes for CATSDAGGAHNEQFF.

This clone appeared once. This chain connects TRBV19 to TRBJ2-7; weak D call: TRBD2 (7 bases). The CDR3 extends over 11 amino acids. Deletions cut 8 bases from V and 5 bases from J, with 10 bases between. Germline-derived CDR1 and CDR2 are LNHDA and SQIVND (reference sequence). CDR3 loop: CASGGGDEQYF. CDR3 DNA: TGTGCCAGTGGCGGGGGCGACGAGCAGTACTTC.

J is TRBJ1-1 and V is TRBV11-2; weak D call: TRBD1 (6 bases). The V end lost 1 base, the J end lost 5 bases, and 11 bases lay between the germline ends. Germline V gene sequence: CDR1 SGHAT, CDR2 FQNNGV. The CDR3 covers 14 residues. In DNA form, the CDR3 reads TGTGCCAGCAGCTTAGGCAGGGGCCGGACTGAAGCTTTCTTT. It translates to CASSLGRGRTEAFF.

The chain combines TRBV5-6 with TRBJ1-1, with a possible D match to TRBD1 (6 bases). Germline V gives CDR1 SGHDT, CDR2 YYEEEE. Trimming stripped 4 bases from V and 3 bases from J, with 13 bases between. This CDR3 contains 14 residues. DNA of the CDR3: TGTGCCAGCAGCCCCGGCGGGGGGCACACTGAAGCTTTCTTT. It codes for CASSPGGGHTEAFF. Drawing the rest from reference TRBV5-6 and TRBJ1-1, the complete variable domain is DAGVTQSPTHLIKTRGQQVTLRCSPKSGHDTVSWYQQALGQGPQFIFQYYEEEERQRGNFPDRFSGHQFPNYSSELNVNALLLGDSALYLCASSPGGGHTEAFFGQGTRLTVV.